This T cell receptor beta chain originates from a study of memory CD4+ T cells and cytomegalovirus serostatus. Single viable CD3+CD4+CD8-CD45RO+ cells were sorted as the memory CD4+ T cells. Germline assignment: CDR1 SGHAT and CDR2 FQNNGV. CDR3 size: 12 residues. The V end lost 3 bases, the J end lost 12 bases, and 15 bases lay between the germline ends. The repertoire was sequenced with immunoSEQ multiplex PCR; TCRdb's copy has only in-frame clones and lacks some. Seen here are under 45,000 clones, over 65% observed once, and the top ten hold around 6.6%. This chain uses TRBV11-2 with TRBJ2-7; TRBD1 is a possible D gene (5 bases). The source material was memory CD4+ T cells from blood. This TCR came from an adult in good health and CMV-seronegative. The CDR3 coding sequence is TGTGCCAGCAGCTTGGAGTCGGCAGGGCGGTACTTC. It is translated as CASSLESAGRYF.